Sequencing of this T cell receptor (beta chain) was carried out in a study of cytotoxic CD8 clonotypes in ibrutinib-treated CLL. Assay: immunoSEQ multiplex PCR; the TCRdb copy retains only in-frame clones and omits some. Of a few hundred thousand clones listed, about three quarters are singletons. The study, taken as a whole, reports: Sustained-remission and progressing patients diverged in sampling times. Clonality went up at ibrutinib response and then declined back toward baseline at progression.

The CDR3 length is 14 residues. Germline CDR1 reads MGHRA; CDR2 reads YSYEKL. Trimming shortened V by 1 base and J by 7 bases, and 10 bases separated the two germline ends. A note on this clone: Its antigen remains unidentified.

This sequence joins TRBV4-1 and TRBJ1-4; D uncertain. This receptor was identified in a human donor with chronic lymphocytic leukemia. Here the sequenced sample was PBMCs, taken after 24 months of ibrutinib treatment. CDR3 sequence reads: CASSQGYISEKLFF. In DNA, the CDR3 is TGCGCCAGCAGCCAAGGGTACATCAGTGAAAAACTGTTTTTT.